Listed below are T cell receptor beta chains from one sample, sequenced in a study of blood T cell repertoires in COVID-19. Sequencing was performed with immunoSEQ multiplex PCR; in TCRdb, only in-frame clones are kept and a portion is missing. The sample yields around 370,000 clones, 75% to 90% seen once. Sequencing used peripheral blood. The source of these receptors is a woman aged 45-65 years with COVID-19, enrolled during active disease. Each CDR3 is given with its conserved first and last residue. The order of the fields is V gene, D gene, clone size, J gene, CDR3 length, CDR3 DNA, CDR3 protein. A D gene is named only where the DNA matches it firmly. Not every row has a clone size; where given, it reads once, few, many or a size class.

v_gene: TRBV4-1
d_gene: .
abundance: .
j_gene: TRBJ1-1
len: 13
CDR3nt: TGCGCCAGCAGCCAAGCAGGGGACACTGAAGCTTTCTTT
CDR3aa: CASSQAGDTEAFF

v_gene: TRBV4-1
d_gene: .
abundance: .
j_gene: TRBJ1-4
len: 15
CDR3nt: TGCGCCAGCAGCCAAGCGGGACTGGGTAATGAAAAACTGTTTTTT
CDR3aa: CASSQAGLGNEKLFF

v_gene: TRBV19
d_gene: .
abundance: .
j_gene: TRBJ1-4
len: 15
CDR3nt: TGTGCCAGTAGGGAAACAGGAACAACTAATGAAAAACTGTTTTTT
CDR3aa: CASRETGTTNEKLFF

v_gene: TRBV19
d_gene: TRBD1
abundance: .
j_gene: TRBJ1-4
len: 16
CDR3nt: TGTGCCAGTAGTACCCAAAGGGACAGGATAATGGAAAAACTGTTTTTT
CDR3aa: CASSTQRDRIMEKLFF

v_gene: TRBV6-5
d_gene: TRBD2
abundance: .
j_gene: TRBJ2-7
len: 12
CDR3nt: TGTGCCATCCGGACGGGGGGGGGCGAGCAGTACTTC
CDR3aa: CAIRTGGGEQYF

v_gene: TRBV6-1
d_gene: TRBD2
abundance: .
j_gene: TRBJ2-7
len: 16
CDR3nt: TGTGCCAGCAGTGAAAGGCGGACTAGCGGGAATTACGAGCAGTACTTC
CDR3aa: CASSERRTSGNYEQYF

v_gene: TRBV6-5
d_gene: TRBD2
abundance: once
j_gene: TRBJ2-1
len: 16
CDR3nt: TGTGCCAGCAGTTACGGACTAGCGGGGAGTGGAGGTGAGCAGTTCTTC
CDR3aa: CASSYGLAGSGGEQFF

v_gene: TRBV27
d_gene: .
abundance: .
j_gene: TRBJ1-1
len: 15
CDR3nt: TGTGCCAGCAGTTATGACAGCATCTCGAACACTGAAGCTTTCTTT
CDR3aa: CASSYDSISNTEAFF

v_gene: TRBV13
d_gene: .
abundance: .
j_gene: TRBJ2-3
len: 14
CDR3nt: TGTGCCAGCAGCTTATGGAGGTCCGAGGATACGCAGTATTTT
CDR3aa: CASSLWRSEDTQYF

v_gene: TRBV30
d_gene: .
abundance: .
j_gene: TRBJ1-5
len: 13
CDR3nt: TGTGCCTGGAGTAAACAGGGCGGTCAGCCCCAGCATTTT
CDR3aa: CAWSKQGGQPQHF

v_gene: TRBV20-1
d_gene: TRBD1
abundance: .
j_gene: TRBJ1-2
len: 14
CDR3nt: TGCAGTGCTAGTTTGACAGGGACTGACATCGGCTACACCTTC
CDR3aa: CSASLTGTDIGYTF

v_gene: TRBV7-6
d_gene: TRBD2
abundance: once
j_gene: TRBJ2-3
len: 19
CDR3nt: TGTGCCAGCAGCTTAGCGTCTAGCGGGAGTTCTGCCTGGAAAGATACGCAGTATTTT
CDR3aa: CASSLASSGSSAWKDTQYF

v_gene: TRBV30
d_gene: .
abundance: .
j_gene: TRBJ1-1
len: 13
CDR3nt: TGTGCCTGGAGTGGACAGGTCGTTGTGGAAGCTTTCTTT
CDR3aa: CAWSGQVVVEAFF

v_gene: TRBV2
d_gene: TRBD1
abundance: .
j_gene: TRBJ2-7
len: 13
CDR3nt: TGTGCCAGCAGCCCGACAGGGGTCGAGGAGCAGTACTTC
CDR3aa: CASSPTGVEEQYF

v_gene: TRBV3-1/TRBV3-2
d_gene: .
abundance: .
j_gene: TRBJ1-2
len: 13
CDR3nt: TGTGCCAGCAGCCCCGCAGGGGAAAGAGGCTACACCTTC
CDR3aa: CASSPAGERGYTF

v_gene: TRBV6-4
d_gene: .
abundance: .
j_gene: TRBJ2-1
len: 16
CDR3nt: TGTGCCAGCAGTGACTCTGTAGGGGCTAGCTACAATGAGCAGTTCTTC
CDR3aa: CASSDSVGASYNEQFF

v_gene: TRBV6-5
d_gene: .
abundance: .
j_gene: TRBJ1-2
len: 13
CDR3nt: TGTGCCAGCAGTTCAGACAGAGTGGATGGCTACACCTTC
CDR3aa: CASSSDRVDGYTF

v_gene: TRBV5-1
d_gene: .
abundance: .
j_gene: TRBJ1-1
len: 16
CDR3nt: TGCGCCAGCAGCTTGGGTGCCGGGACACAGAACACTGAAGCTTTCTTT
CDR3aa: CASSLGAGTQNTEAFF

v_gene: TRBV19
d_gene: .
abundance: .
j_gene: TRBJ1-1
len: 12
CDR3nt: TGTGCCAGCTACTCAATGAACACTGAAGCTTTCTTT
CDR3aa: CASYSMNTEAFF

v_gene: TRBV10-1
d_gene: TRBD2
abundance: .
j_gene: TRBJ2-7
len: 13
CDR3nt: TGCGCCAGCAGCAGCGGGAGGAAAATCGAGCAGTACTTC
CDR3aa: CASSSGRKIEQYF

v_gene: TRBV7-9
d_gene: TRBD2
abundance: .
j_gene: TRBJ2-1
len: 18
CDR3nt: TGTGCCAGCAGCTTAGATCAGATAGCGGGAGTAGGAAGTGATGAGCAGTTCTTC
CDR3aa: CASSLDQIAGVGSDEQFF

v_gene: TRBV6-6
d_gene: TRBD2
abundance: .
j_gene: TRBJ2-1
len: 15
CDR3nt: TGTGCCAGCAGTTACCTAGCGGGAGGCTACAATGAGCAGTTCTTC
CDR3aa: CASSYLAGGYNEQFF

v_gene: TRBV19
d_gene: TRBD1
abundance: .
j_gene: TRBJ1-1
len: 18
CDR3nt: TGTGCCAGTAGTATGAGGGAAGGGACAGGGTCTGGGGACACTGAAGCTTTCTTT
CDR3aa: CASSMREGTGSGDTEAFF

v_gene: TRBV19
d_gene: .
abundance: .
j_gene: TRBJ1-1
len: 13
CDR3nt: TGTGCCAGTAGGGACAGAAAGAACACTGAAGCTTTCTTT
CDR3aa: CASRDRKNTEAFF

v_gene: TRBV7-4
d_gene: TRBD2
abundance: .
j_gene: TRBJ2-7
len: 18
CDR3nt: TGTGCCAGCAGCCCAACCTCGGGACTAGCGGGAACTACCTACGAGCAGTACTTC
CDR3aa: CASSPTSGLAGTTYEQYF

v_gene: TRBV9
d_gene: .
abundance: .
j_gene: TRBJ2-1
len: 16
CDR3nt: TGTGCCAGCAGCCCACTAGCCCCTCAAGGGATTGGTGAGCAGTTCTTC
CDR3aa: CASSPLAPQGIGEQFF

v_gene: TRBV4-2
d_gene: TRBD1
abundance: .
j_gene: TRBJ1-2
len: 15
CDR3nt: TGTGCCAGCAGCCGACGGACAGGGACTAACTATGGCTACACCTTC
CDR3aa: CASSRRTGTNYGYTF

v_gene: TRBV7-9
d_gene: .
abundance: .
j_gene: TRBJ2-1
len: 16
CDR3nt: TGTGCCAGCAGCTTTAGCTTATCGAGCTCCTACAATGAGCAGTTCTTC
CDR3aa: CASSFSLSSSYNEQFF

v_gene: TRBV5-6
d_gene: .
abundance: .
j_gene: TRBJ2-7
len: 11
CDR3nt: TGTGCCAGCAGCTTGGAGGAGAAGCAGTACTTC
CDR3aa: CASSLEEKQYF

v_gene: TRBV28
d_gene: .
abundance: .
j_gene: TRBJ1-1
len: 14
CDR3nt: TGTGCCAGCAGTTTATCCGAGGTACTCACTGAAGCTTTCTTT
CDR3aa: CASSLSEVLTEAFF

v_gene: TRBV19
d_gene: .
abundance: .
j_gene: TRBJ2-1
len: 17
CDR3nt: TGTGCCAGTAGTATCGACGGGCGGGGACCCTCCTACAATGAGCAGTTCTTC
CDR3aa: CASSIDGRGPSYNEQFF

v_gene: TRBV27
d_gene: .
abundance: .
j_gene: TRBJ1-5
len: 12
CDR3nt: TGTGCCAGCAGTTTATTGCACGGGCCCCAGCATTTT
CDR3aa: CASSLLHGPQHF

v_gene: TRBV19
d_gene: TRBD2
abundance: .
j_gene: TRBJ2-2
len: 15
CDR3nt: TGTGCCAGTAGGGGAGGACTAGCGAACACCGGGGAGCTGTTTTTT
CDR3aa: CASRGGLANTGELFF

v_gene: TRBV30
d_gene: TRBD2
abundance: .
j_gene: TRBJ2-7
len: 13
CDR3nt: TGTGCCTGGTGCCTGGCGGGAGGAAGCGAGCAGTACTTC
CDR3aa: CAWCLAGGSEQYF

v_gene: TRBV10-3
d_gene: .
abundance: .
j_gene: TRBJ2-2
len: 16
CDR3nt: TGTGCCATCAGTGGTGGACAGATACCCTATGACGGGGAGCTGTTTTTT
CDR3aa: CAISGGQIPYDGELFF

v_gene: TRBV5-1
d_gene: TRBD1
abundance: .
j_gene: TRBJ1-1
len: 14
CDR3nt: TGCGCCAGCAGCTCACAGGGGATGAACACTGAAGCTTTCTTT
CDR3aa: CASSSQGMNTEAFF

v_gene: TRBV19
d_gene: TRBD1
abundance: once
j_gene: TRBJ1-2
len: 13
CDR3nt: TGTGCCAGTTCCGGGACAGTATACTATGGCTACACCTTC
CDR3aa: CASSGTVYYGYTF

v_gene: TRBV6-5
d_gene: TRBD2
abundance: .
j_gene: TRBJ2-1
len: 14
CDR3nt: TGTGCCAGCAGTAGGCTAGCGGGAGTGAGTGAGCAGTTCTTC
CDR3aa: CASSRLAGVSEQFF

v_gene: TRBV19
d_gene: .
abundance: .
j_gene: TRBJ2-5
len: 14
CDR3nt: TGTGCCAGTAGTTGGACTACCGGAGGGGCGACCCAGTACTTC
CDR3aa: CASSWTTGGATQYF

v_gene: TRBV7-9
d_gene: .
abundance: .
j_gene: TRBJ1-1
len: 15
CDR3nt: TGTGCCAGCAGCTTAGTTGGGGGACTTAACACTGAAGCTTTCTTT
CDR3aa: CASSLVGGLNTEAFF

v_gene: TRBV27
d_gene: .
abundance: .
j_gene: TRBJ1-3
len: 15
CDR3nt: TGTGCCAGCAGTTTATCGGGGCACTCTGGAAACACCATATATTTT
CDR3aa: CASSLSGHSGNTIYF

v_gene: TRBV3-1/TRBV3-2
d_gene: .
abundance: once
j_gene: TRBJ1-6
len: 14
CDR3nt: TGTGCCAGCAGCCAAGATCGAGGGGGATCACCCCTCCACTTT
CDR3aa: CASSQDRGGSPLHF

v_gene: TRBV19
d_gene: .
abundance: .
j_gene: TRBJ2-7
len: 12
CDR3nt: TGTGCCAGTAGTATAAGAGGGAACGAGCAGTACTTC
CDR3aa: CASSIRGNEQYF

v_gene: TRBV4-2
d_gene: .
abundance: .
j_gene: TRBJ1-6
len: 14
CDR3nt: TGTGCCAGCAGCCATCCGGGACAAAATTCACCCCTCCACTTT
CDR3aa: CASSHPGQNSPLHF

v_gene: TRBV19
d_gene: .
abundance: .
j_gene: TRBJ2-5
len: 13
CDR3nt: TGTGCCAGTAGTAGTCGGTTTACGGAGACCCAGTACTTC
CDR3aa: CASSSRFTETQYF